What follows describes a single T cell receptor beta chain. Clones were sequenced by immunoSEQ multiplex PCR, and TCRdb holds only the in-frame ones, with some missing. The repertoire consists of 70,000 to 95,000 clones, with over 80% occurring once and the leading ten covering approximately 6%. The sample belongs to a study of blood T cell repertoires in COVID-19. Trimming left V 7 bases short and J 4 bases short, with 19 bases between. Germline V gene lookup returns CDR1 MNHEY and CDR2 SVGAGI. This CDR3 contains 15 residues. The receptor was derived from a woman in her sixties or seventies with active COVID-19. The genes are TRBV6-5 and TRBJ1-1; perhaps TRBD1 as D (6 bases). Sequencing was carried out using peripheral blood. CDR3 loop: CASTHLSGGATEAFF. The DNA for the CDR3 is TGTGCCAGCACCCACTTAAGTGGGGGGGCCACTGAAGCTTTCTTT.